This T cell receptor beta chain comes out of a study of T cells in Graves' hyperthyroidism and ophthalmopathy. Study-level information: Peripheral blood was drawn at first diagnosis, prior to all treatment. General study points: In blood, most of the thyroid clonotypes expanded above 0.001 were also present.

The CDR3 covers 16 residues. V lost 0 bases, J lost 2 bases, and 12 bases lay in between. Note on this clonotype: Its matching antigen is unknown.

Diagnosing involved the use of clinical symptoms, serum thyroxine and TRAb, thyroid ultrasound and orbital computed tomography. Researchers took RNA transcripts and amplified the TCR beta CDR3 regions from them. With the HTBI primer set, the TCR CDR3 went through a first round of RT-PCR. TCRdb reanalysed the multiplex PCR reads using MiXCR and keeps one entry per CDR3 protein. The table lists approximately 360,000 distinct CDR3 sequences, around 25% of them singletons. The sample taken for sequencing was blood. The receptor comes from a man aged 45-65 years with Graves' hyperthyroidism. The V gene is TRBV12-3 or TRBV12-4, the J gene TRBJ2-3, with unresolved D. CDR3 protein: CASSLADDPYTDTQYF. DNA of the CDR3: TGTGCCAGCAGTTTAGCGGACGATCCATACACAGATACGCAGTATTTT.